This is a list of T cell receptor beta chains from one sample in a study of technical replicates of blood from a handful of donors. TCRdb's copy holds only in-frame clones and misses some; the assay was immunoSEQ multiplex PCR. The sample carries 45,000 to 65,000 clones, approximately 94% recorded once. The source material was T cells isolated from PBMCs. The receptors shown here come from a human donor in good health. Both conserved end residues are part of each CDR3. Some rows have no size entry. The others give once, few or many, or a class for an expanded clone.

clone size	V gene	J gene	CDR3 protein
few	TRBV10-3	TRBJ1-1	CAISDFGGNTEAFF
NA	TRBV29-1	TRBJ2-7	CSGRDRVYEQYF
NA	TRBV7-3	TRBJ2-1	CASSYTGSLDEQFF
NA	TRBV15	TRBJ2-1	CATSRSLSGKSFNEQFF
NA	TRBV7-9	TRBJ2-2	CASSPPRTGRGYTGELFF
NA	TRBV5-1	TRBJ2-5	CASSLFTREETQYF
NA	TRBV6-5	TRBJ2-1	CASSPGTDYNEQFF
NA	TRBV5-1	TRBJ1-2	CASSLGWGTDYGYTF
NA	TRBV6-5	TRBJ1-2	CASSYSNRGGYTF
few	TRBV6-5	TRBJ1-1	CASSNRPTEAFF
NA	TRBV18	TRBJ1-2	CASSPDEAEGYTF
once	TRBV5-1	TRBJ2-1	CASAGENSNYNEQFF
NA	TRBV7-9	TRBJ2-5	CASSQDPGAETQYF
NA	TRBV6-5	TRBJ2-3	CASSYRRGGGTDTQYF
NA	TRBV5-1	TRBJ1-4	CASSLQSPYEKLFF
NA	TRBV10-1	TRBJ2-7	CASSRDWRTGEQYF
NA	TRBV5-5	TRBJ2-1	CASSPIQVSYNEQFF
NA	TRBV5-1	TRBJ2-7	CASSRSQGRSYEQYF
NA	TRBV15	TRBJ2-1	CATSFGRGIYNEQFF
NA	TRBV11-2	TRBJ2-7	CASSLAPSGLAEYEQYF
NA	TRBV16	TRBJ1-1	CASSQWLGRIKPEGYEAFF
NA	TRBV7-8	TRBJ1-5	CASSQTGGQPQHF
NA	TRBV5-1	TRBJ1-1	CASSLEPFGNTEAFF
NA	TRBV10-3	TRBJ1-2	CAISESTGKVEDSNYGYTF
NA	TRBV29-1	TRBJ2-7	CSVVRDSGSYEQYF
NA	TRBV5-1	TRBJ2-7	CASSLVRFYEQYF
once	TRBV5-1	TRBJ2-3	CASSLGGQNTDTQYF
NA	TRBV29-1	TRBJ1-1	CSVETGEYTEAFF
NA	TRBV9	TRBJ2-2	CASSGADRVGTGELFF
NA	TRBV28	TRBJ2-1	CASSLGGLAGREQFF
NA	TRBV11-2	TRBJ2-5	CASSDRGPQGGQYF